This TCR beta chain was documented in a study of T cell repertoires in cytomegalovirus infection. Study information: As its CMV epitopes, the study selected recently identified HLA-C-restricted and well-studied HLA-B-restricted targets.

In TCRdb, the reads were re-called with MiXCR into one record per CDR3 protein. The profile shows tens of thousands of distinct CDR3 sequences, about 20% of them singletons. There are a few counts of this clonotype. What it binds is not known. General study findings and limits: Carriers of CMV plus the relevant HLA were identified by cumulative public TCR beta family frequency.

This CDR3 spans 14 amino acids. Germline V gene lookup returns CDR1 SNHLY and CDR2 FYNNEI. V was pared by 6 bases and J by 8 bases, with 19 bases between. The sample was CD8+ T cells from cultured PBMCs, taken from culture after CMV antigen stimulation. The clonotype comes from a human donor in good health (CMV status not recorded). Some clones in this sample may be carry-over from other donors' samples. The chain uses TRBV2 and TRBJ1-2; possibly TRBD1 for D (5 bases). This chain's CDR3 is CASSHYRDPRGYTF. The DNA for the CDR3 is TGTGCCAGCAGCCACTACCGGGACCCCCGGGGCTACACCTTC.